The 9 T cell receptor beta chains in this list originate from one sample, sequenced in a study of cytomegalovirus exposure and HLA in healthy donors. Primers included in the PCR were 60 Vbeta and 13 Jbeta primers. The table came from immunoSEQ multiplex PCR; TCRdb's copy has only in-frame clones and leaves some out. Its table records 150,000 or so clones. Input material: PBMCs. The receptors originated from a woman aged 45-65 years in good health and CMV-seronegative.

The chain joins TRBV6-5 to TRBJ1-1, with D maybe TRBD1 (6 bases). This CDR3 has 14 residues. Trimming took off 3 bases at V and 3 bases at J, with 11 bases between the two ends. CDR1 is MNHEY and CDR2 is SVGAGI in the germline V gene. CDR3 nucleotides: TGTGCCAGCAGTTATGGGGGGGCCGACACTGAAGCTTTCTTT. It codes for CASSYGGADTEAFF.

V gene TRBV2 combines with J gene TRBJ2-5; 8 bases are shared with TRBD1. The CDR3 covers 12 residues. Trimming cost V 8 bases and J 3 bases; bases outside gene matches: 2. CDR1 is SNHLY and CDR2 is FYNNEI in the germline V gene. The CDR3 here is CASQGQEETQYF. The CDR3 DNA reads TGTGCCAGCCAGGGACAGGAAGAGACCCAGTACTTC.

V gene TRBV6-6 combines with J gene TRBJ1-4; the D gene is possibly TRBD1 (5 bases). The CDR3 has 15 amino acids. V was clipped by 6 bases and J by 6 bases, with 17 bases between them. Germline CDR1 and CDR2: MNHNY and SVGAGI (reference sequence). The CDR3 sequence: CASRRAQGLDEKLFF. The CDR3 DNA follows: TGTGCCAGCAGACGCGCTCAGGGATTGGATGAAAAACTGTTTTTT.

V gene TRBV5-6 combines with J gene TRBJ2-1; D ambiguous. Trimming removed 5 bases at V and 3 bases at J, with 18 bases between. Germline CDR1 reads SGHDT; CDR2 reads YYEEEE. This CDR3 is built from 16 residues. The CDR3 region has the DNA TGTGCCAGCAGTTCCCCAGTAGCCCTCCTCTACAATGAGCAGTTCTTC. Its translation is CASSSPVALLYNEQFF.

The V call is TRBV5-6, the J call TRBJ1-3, with TRBD1 as a possible D gene (6 bases). V was pared by 4 bases and J by 2 bases, with 16 bases between. CDR1 and CDR2 (germline): SGHDT, YYEEEE. CDR3 length: 16 residues. CDR3 DNA sequence: TGTGCCAGCAGCCAAGTAGGGGGTGAAGCTGGAAACACCATATATTTT. This sequence encodes CASSQVGGEAGNTIYF. The full variable domain, its missing parts supplied by reference TRBV5-6 and TRBJ1-3, is DAGVTQSPTHLIKTRGQQVTLRCSPKSGHDTVSWYQQALGQGPQFIFQYYEEEERQRGNFPDRFSGHQFPNYSSELNVNALLLGDSALYLCASSQVGGEAGNTIYFGEGSWLTVV.

The chain couples TRBV2 to TRBJ1-5; 11 bases are shared with TRBD1. CDR3 size: 15 residues. Germline V lookup: CDR1 SNHLY, CDR2 FYNNEI. Trimming at V came to 1 base and at J to 7 bases, leaving 3 bases not matched to a gene. The CDR3 DNA reads TGTGCCAGCAGTGAAGGGACAGGGGGCCAGCAGCCCCAGCATTTT. Translation: CASSEGTGGQQPQHF.

As concerns this clone: Other nucleotide sequences from this sample produce the same CDR3. This rearrangement joins TRBV5-1 to TRBJ2-7, with 10 positions matching TRBD1. The CDR3 length is 14 residues. Trimming cost V 0 bases and J 3 bases; bases outside gene matches: 0. CDR1 SGHRS and CDR2 YFSETQ come from the germline V gene. The CDR3 bases are TGCGCCAGCAGCTTGGGGACAGGGGGCTACGAGCAGTACTTC. The encoded protein is CASSLGTGGYEQYF.

This chain connects TRBV13 to TRBJ2-5; 13 bases fit TRBD2. J was trimmed by 2 bases and V by 5 bases; bases with no gene match: 5. Germline V lookup: CDR1 PRHDT, CDR2 FYEKMQ (reference sequence). The CDR3 has 16 amino acids. The CDR3 DNA sequence: TGTGCCAGCAGCCCCTCGGGACTAGCGGGGCAAGAGACCCAGTACTTC. Its translation is CASSPSGLAGQETQYF.

V and J are TRBV27 and TRBJ2-7; the match to TRBD2 covers 7 bases. Germline lookup yields CDR1 MNHEY and CDR2 SMNVEV (reference sequence). V gave up 7 bases and J gave up 6 bases; unmatched junction bases: 15. This CDR3 is 15 amino acids long. The DNA of the CDR3 is TGTGCCAGCACCCTTACTGCGGCGGGAGCTATCGAGCAGTACTTC. As protein: CASTLTAAGAIEQYF.